The next 9 T cell receptor beta chains were all read from a single sample in a study of T cell changes during pregnancy in multiple sclerosis. The data were produced by immunoSEQ multiplex PCR, yet TCRdb's version contains in-frame clones alone and is incomplete. This table holds 55,000 to 65,000 clones, more than 80% found once. The source material was peripheral blood, sampled in the first trimester of pregnancy. These receptors came from a female donor in good health, enrolled as a control in a pregnancy study.

The chain carries TRBV29-1 and TRBJ1-1, with D perhaps matching TRBD1 (6 bases). The CDR3 loop spans 14 amino acids. CDR1 and CDR2 from the germline V gene are SQVTM and ANQGSEA. The V and J ends lost 5 bases and 1 base respectively, with 14 bases between them. The CDR3 protein is CSVTQGPPNTEAFF. The CDR3 DNA sequence: TGCAGCGTTACTCAGGGGCCGCCGAACACTGAAGCTTTCTTT.

V usage is TRBV7-9 and J usage is TRBJ2-5, with 13 positions matching TRBD2. The CDR3 length is 15 residues. The germline CDR1 and CDR2 sequences are SEHNR and FQNEAQ (reference sequence). J gave up 4 bases and V 5 bases, and 4 bases lay outside the gene matches. CDR3 nucleotides: TGTGCCAGCAGCGTTAGGACTAGCGGGGGAGAGACCCAGTACTTC. As protein: CASSVRTSGGETQYF.

The CDR3 spells CASSPAGGDTEAFF. The CDR3 DNA is TGTGCCAGCAGCCCTGCAGGGGGCGACACTGAAGCTTTCTTT. V is TRBV5-4 and J is TRBJ1-1; 8 bases agree with TRBD1. The V gene end was trimmed by 4 bases and the J gene end by 3 bases; junction bases not matched to a gene: 5. The CDR3 spans 14 residues. Germline assignment: CDR1 SGHNT and CDR2 YYREEE (reference sequence).

The chain joins TRBV19 to TRBJ2-7; the match to TRBD2 covers 8 bases. This CDR3 is 15 amino acids long. The germline gives CDR1 LNHDA, CDR2 SQIVND (reference sequence). With V trimmed by 3 bases and J by 0 bases, 4 bases remained unmatched. The DNA of the CDR3 is TGTGCCAGTAGTATTCGCGGGAGGAGCTCCTACGAGCAGTACTTC. The encoded protein is CASSIRGRSSYEQYF.

This chain links TRBV9 with TRBJ2-3; D gene ambiguous. The germline V gene encodes CDR1 SGDLS and CDR2 YYNGEE. Between the trimmed V and J ends, which lost 4 bases and 2 bases, there was a span of 14 bases. The CDR3 extends over 15 amino acids. CDR3 residues: CASSPPWLDTDTQYF. The CDR3 bases are TGTGCCAGCAGCCCCCCTTGGCTCGACACAGATACGCAGTATTTT.

This clone qualifies as medium-sized. The rearrangement uses TRBV4-3 and TRBJ2-5, with 10 bases aligning to TRBD2. The germline gives CDR1 LGHNA, CDR2 YSLEER. This CDR3 has 16 residues. The junction had 6 bases not matched to a gene; V was cut back by 0 bases and J by 5 bases. CDR3 DNA: TGCGCCAGCAGCCAAGATCCTAGCGGGGGATCGGAGACCCAGTACTTC. As protein: CASSQDPSGGSETQYF.

This rearrangement joins TRBV6-5 to TRBJ1-1, with 7 bases identical to TRBD1. CDR1 MNHEY and CDR2 SVGAGI come from the germline V gene. After removal of 4 bases from V and 0 bases from J, the junction contained 8 bases not matched to a gene. The CDR3 covers 16 residues. The CDR3 DNA sequence: TGTGCCAGCAGTTCTAGGGGGCGGAGAGTGAACACTGAAGCTTTCTTT. It yields the protein CASSSRGRRVNTEAFF.

This chain joins TRBV4-2 and TRBJ2-7; 8 bases align to TRBD1. Germline V lookup: CDR1 LGHNA, CDR2 YNFKEQ. Losses at the gene ends were 0 bases for V and 2 bases for J; bases not matched to a gene: 12. This CDR3 region has 18 residues. The CDR3: CASSQEWWEDRDPYEQYF. The CDR3 bases are TGTGCCAGCAGCCAAGAGTGGTGGGAGGACAGGGACCCCTACGAGCAGTACTTC.

This clone was seen a handful of times. In DNA form, the CDR3 reads TGTGCCAGCAGCCAATCAGGGACAGGGGTAAGCAATCAGCCCCAGCATTTT. Its translation is CASSQSGTGVSNQPQHF. The rearrangement joins TRBV16 to TRBJ1-5; 10 bases are a match to TRBD1. Trimming at V came to 0 bases and at J to 1 base, leaving 3 bases not matched to a gene. Germline CDR1 reads KGHSY; CDR2 reads FQNENV. The CDR3 consists of 17 residues.